A single TCR beta chain is shown here with its context. These data are taken from a study of blood T cell repertoires in COVID-19. Germline values: CDR1 MGHRA, CDR2 YSYEKL. Trimming took 0 bases from V and 2 from J, leaving 13 bases between them. The CDR3 runs to 16 residues. The method was immunoSEQ multiplex PCR; TCRdb's version includes in-frame clones alone and lacks a portion of them. The sample contains 130,000 or so clones, more than 85% of which appear only once. The clonotype originates from a man aged 50 to 60 with active or convalescent COVID-19. This sequence joins TRBV4-1 and TRBJ1-1; tentatively, D is TRBD1 (6 bases). The sequencing input was peripheral blood. The CDR3 region is CASSQEGGHLNTEAFF. As DNA, the CDR3 is TGCGCCAGCAGCCAAGAAGGGGGACACCTCAACACTGAAGCTTTCTTT.